A single sample is the source of the 2 T cell receptor beta chains below, sequenced in a study of radiotherapy plus CTLA-4 blockade in lung cancer (dated by TCRdb to the late 2010s). Library preparation used the immunoSEQ multiplex PCR assay. This is the immuneACCESS table as TCRdb keeps it, with only in-frame sequences that have V and J called. A part of the clones is gone; compared with another copy, unresolved V genes explain less than half, and the rest is unexplained. The sample table contains approximately 98,000 clones; only one count was recorded for approximately 85% of them. Together, the top ten hold about 3.5% of the sample. The sample here was peripheral blood, taken from a patient treated with radiotherapy plus ipilimumab. These TCRs come from a human donor with non-small cell lung cancer who had a partial response to radiotherapy plus ipilimumab.

This clone was detected once. The rearrangement joins TRBV19 to TRBJ2-1; 7 nucleotides line up with TRBD1. The germline V gene has CDR1 LNHDA and CDR2 SQIVND (reference sequence). The CDR3 totals 13 residues. Unmatched junction bases numbered 9, after V lost 10 bases and J lost 6 bases. This CDR3 is CATCETGFNEQFF. CDR3 nucleotides: TGTGCCACCTGCGAGACAGGGTTCAATGAGCAGTTCTTC.

This clone was seen a single time. V gene TRBV29-1 combines with J gene TRBJ1-1; possible D gene TRBD1, 6 bases. The CDR3 length is 11 residues. The germline V gene has CDR1 SQVTM and CDR2 ANQGSEA. V shed 7 bases and J shed 6 bases, with 12 bases lying between them. The CDR3 coding sequence is TGCAGCGCCGTCAGGGGACCTGAAGCTTTCTTT. It codes for CSAVRGPEAFF.